These T cell receptor beta chains were read from a single sample in a study of response to subunit inactivated influenza vaccine. From the RT-PCR reads, TCRdb called clonotypes with MiXCR, one entry per CDR3 protein. Of more than 550,000 distinct CDR3 sequences detected, 10% to 15% appear once; the ten largest clones hold roughly 10%. The specimen was PBMCs from blood, collected on the day of vaccination. These receptors were collected from a man in his forties or fifties who received an inactivated influenza vaccine. CDR3s include the opening cysteine and the closing phenylalanine or tryptophan. The order of the fields is J gene, clone size, D gene, V gene, CDR3 protein, CDR3 DNA. The D gene is left open where the match is weak. A row's size may be missing; if present it is once, few, many or a size class.

>TRBJ2-7|few|-|TRBV29-1
CSVGVLPYEQYF
TGCAGCGTTGGGGTCCTCCCCTACGAGCAGTACTTC
>TRBJ2-7|many|TRBD2|TRBV5-1
CASSLAQESSGINEQYF
TGCGCCAGCAGCTTGGCACAGGAGAGTAGCGGGATCAACGAGCAGTACTTC
>TRBJ1-5|-|TRBD1|TRBV27
CASSPVKGQGSNQPQHF
TGTGCCAGCAGTCCTGTGAAGGGACAGGGCAGCAATCAGCCCCAGCATTTT
>TRBJ1-2|-|TRBD1|TRBV7-2
CASSLALRTGFGYTF
TGTGCCAGCAGCTTAGCTCTAAGGACAGGGTTTGGCTACACCTTC
>TRBJ2-3|-|-|TRBV29-1
CSAHRGSDTQYF
TGCAGCGCCCATAGGGGGTCAGATACGCAGTATTTT
>TRBJ2-3|-|TRBD2|TRBV7-9
CASSYRGGSDTQYF
TGTGCCAGCAGCTATCGCGGCGGGAGTGATACGCAGTATTTT
>TRBJ2-1|-|-|TRBV27
CASREEGFSHLFNEQFF
TGTGCCAGCAGGGAGGAGGGGTTCTCCCATCTCTTTAATGAGCAGTTCTTC
>TRBJ2-5|few|TRBD2|TRBV28
CASITTSGVQETQYF
TGTGCCAGCATTACGACTAGCGGGGTGCAAGAGACCCAGTACTTC
>TRBJ2-5|-|-|TRBV5-1
CASSWSREETQYF
TGCGCCAGCAGCTGGAGCAGGGAGGAGACCCAGTACTTC
>TRBJ2-5|many|TRBD2|TRBV24-1
CATSDFRAGVGETQYF
TGTGCCACCAGTGATTTTCGAGCGGGAGTAGGAGAGACCCAGTACTTC
>TRBJ2-2|few|-|TRBV7-2
CASSLGVPGELFF
TGTGCCAGCAGCTTGGGTGTCCCCGGGGAGCTGTTTTTT
>TRBJ2-2|many|-|TRBV11-1
CASSPESPFGQSNTGELFF
TGTGCCAGCAGCCCAGAATCTCCGTTCGGACAGAGCAACACCGGGGAGCTGTTTTTT
>TRBJ2-2|-|TRBD2|TRBV7-2
CASSQIAGGGGELFF
TGTGCCAGCAGCCAGATAGCGGGAGGGGGCGGGGAGCTGTTTTTT
>TRBJ2-5|few|-|TRBV3-1
CASSPELIRETQYF
TGTGCCAGCAGCCCAGAACTTATCCGGGAGACCCAGTACTTC
>TRBJ1-2|few|-|TRBV3-1
CASSRASGIYGYTF
TGTGCCAGCAGCCGTGCGTCCGGGATCTATGGCTACACCTTC
>TRBJ2-1|-|TRBD1|TRBV5-6
CASGLFRDRVRMSYNEQFF
TGTGCCAGCGGCCTTTTCCGGGACAGGGTTAGAATGTCCTACAATGAGCAGTTCTTC
>TRBJ1-5|many|-|TRBV12-3/TRBV12-4
CASSFTGNQPQHF
TGTGCCAGCAGTTTCACCGGGAATCAGCCCCAGCATTTT
>TRBJ2-7|few|-|TRBV3-1
CASSLRDSLHYEQYF
TGTGCCAGCAGCCTGCGGGACAGCCTCCACTACGAGCAGTACTTC
>TRBJ2-2|-|-|TRBV6-2/TRBV6-3
CASRLLGRRGELFF
TGTGCCAGCAGACTTCTCGGACGCCGCGGGGAGCTGTTTTTT
>TRBJ1-2|-|-|TRBV7-9
CASSRTAIWGYTF
TGTGCCAGCAGCCGGACAGCGATTTGGGGCTACACCTTC
>TRBJ1-1|-|TRBD1|TRBV6-5
CASSYSRVRGLNTEAFF
TGTGCCAGCAGTTACTCCAGGGTGAGGGGGCTGAACACTGAAGCTTTCTTT
>TRBJ2-1|-|TRBD2|TRBV19
CASSISGTSRNEQFF
TGTGCCAGTAGTATATCTGGGACTAGCAGGAATGAGCAGTTCTTC
>TRBJ2-5|few|-|TRBV15
CATSRLRQAQETQYF
TGTGCCACCAGCAGATTAAGACAGGCGCAAGAGACCCAGTACTTC
>TRBJ2-7|-|-|TRBV13
CASSQSGVYEQYF
TGTGCCAGCAGTCAATCTGGAGTCTACGAGCAGTACTTC
>TRBJ2-7|-|-|TRBV9
CASSVTGLGEQYF
TGTGCCAGCAGCGTTACAGGGCTCGGTGAGCAGTACTTC
>TRBJ1-2|few|-|TRBV15
CATSPTTGRYGYTF
TGTGCCACCAGCCCCACCACAGGGAGGTATGGCTACACCTTC
>TRBJ2-7|-|-|TRBV4-3
CASSPYVDTGRYEQYF
TGCGCCAGCAGCCCTTACGTGGACACGGGGCGTTACGAGCAGTACTTC
>TRBJ2-1|-|-|TRBV5-1
CASSPGIEQFF
TGCGCCAGCAGCCCCGGGATCGAGCAGTTCTTC
>TRBJ2-1|-|-|TRBV6-5
CASSYGAPSYNEQFF
TGTGCCAGCAGTTACGGGGCCCCCTCCTACAATGAGCAGTTCTTC
>TRBJ1-5|-|-|TRBV6-6
CASSYGIQPQHF
TGTGCCAGCAGTTACGGAATTCAGCCCCAGCATTTT
>TRBJ2-7|-|TRBD2|TRBV9
CASSASGRPNEQDF
TGTGCCAGCAGCGCCAGCGGGAGGCCCAACGAGCAGGACTTC
>TRBJ1-3|many|-|TRBV15
CATSRDHLSGNTIYF
TGTGCCACCAGCAGAGATCACCTCTCTGGAAACACCATATATTTT
>TRBJ2-1|-|-|TRBV20-1
CSARDGTSNEQFF
TGCAGTGCTAGAGATGGCACGAGCAATGAGCAGTTCTTC
>TRBJ1-6|few|-|TRBV2
CASNPAGLNSPLHF
TGTGCCAGCAACCCTGCAGGGTTGAATTCACCCCTCCACTTT
>TRBJ2-1|-|TRBD2|TRBV12-3/TRBV12-4
CASSLEGGGAHGQFF
TGTGCCAGCAGTTTAGAGGGCGGGGGGGCCCATGGGCAGTTCTTC
>TRBJ2-2|many|TRBD2|TRBV29-1
CSVKGTSGGNTGELFF
TGCAGCGTGAAGGGGACTAGCGGGGGGAACACCGGGGAGCTGTTTTTT
>TRBJ2-2|-|-|TRBV25-1
CASRDISNTGELFF
TGTGCCAGCAGGGACATTTCCAACACCGGGGAGCTGTTTTTT
>TRBJ2-7|-|-|TRBV7-8
CASSLVEVFYEQYF
TGTGCCAGCAGCTTAGTTGAGGTTTTTTACGAGCAGTACTTC